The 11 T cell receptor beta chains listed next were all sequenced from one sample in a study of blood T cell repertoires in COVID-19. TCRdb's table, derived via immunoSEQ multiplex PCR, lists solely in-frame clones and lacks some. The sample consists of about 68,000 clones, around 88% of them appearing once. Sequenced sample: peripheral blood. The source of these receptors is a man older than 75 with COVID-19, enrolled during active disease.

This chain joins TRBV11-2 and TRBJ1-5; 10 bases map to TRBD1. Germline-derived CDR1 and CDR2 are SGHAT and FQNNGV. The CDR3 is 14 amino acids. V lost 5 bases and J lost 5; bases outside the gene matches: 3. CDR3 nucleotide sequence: TGTGCCAGCAGCCCCGGGACAGGGGATCAGCCCCAGCATTTT. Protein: CASSPGTGDQPQHF.

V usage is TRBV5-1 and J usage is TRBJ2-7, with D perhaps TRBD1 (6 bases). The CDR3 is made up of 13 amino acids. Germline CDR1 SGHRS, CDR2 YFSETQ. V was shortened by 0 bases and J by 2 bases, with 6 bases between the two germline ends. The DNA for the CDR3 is TGCGCCAGCAGCTTGGACAGGGCCTACGAGCAGTACTTC. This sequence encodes CASSLDRAYEQYF.

The CDR3: CAITQGSVNSPLHF. Written as DNA, the CDR3 is TGTGCCATCACTCAGGGGTCTGTAAATTCACCCCTCCACTTT. This chain connects TRBV10-3 to TRBJ1-6; D perhaps matches TRBD1 (6 bases). Germline V gene data show CDR1 as ENHRY and CDR2 as SYGVKD. V lost 7 bases to trimming and J lost 7 bases, with 14 bases between them. There are 14 residues in the CDR3.

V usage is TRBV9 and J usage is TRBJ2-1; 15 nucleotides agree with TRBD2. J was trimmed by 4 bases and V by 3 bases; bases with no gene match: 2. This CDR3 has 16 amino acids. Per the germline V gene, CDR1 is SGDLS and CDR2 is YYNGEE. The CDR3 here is CASSGGTSGGYNEQFF. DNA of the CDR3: TGTGCCAGCAGCGGCGGGACTAGCGGGGGGTACAATGAGCAGTTCTTC.

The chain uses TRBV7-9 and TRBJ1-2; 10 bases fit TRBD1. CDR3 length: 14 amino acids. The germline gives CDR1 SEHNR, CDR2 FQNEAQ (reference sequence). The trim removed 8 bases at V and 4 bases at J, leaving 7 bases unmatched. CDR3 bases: TGTGCCAGCTCGAGCGGGACAGGGGTCTATGGCTACACCTTC. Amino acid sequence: CASSSGTGVYGYTF. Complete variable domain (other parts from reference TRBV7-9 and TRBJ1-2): DTGVSQNPRHKITKRGQNVTFRCDPISEHNRLYWYRQTLGQGPEFLTYFQNEAQLEKSRLLSDRFSAERPKGSFSTLEIQRTEQGDSAMYLCASSSGTGVYGYTFGSGTRLTVV.

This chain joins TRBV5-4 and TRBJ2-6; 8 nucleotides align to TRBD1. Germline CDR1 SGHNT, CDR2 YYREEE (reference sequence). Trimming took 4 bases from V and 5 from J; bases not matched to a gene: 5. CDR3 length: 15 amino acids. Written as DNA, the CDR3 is TGTGCCAGCAGCGCCGACAGGGGAAGGGCCAACGTCCTGACTTTC. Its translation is CASSADRGRANVLTF.

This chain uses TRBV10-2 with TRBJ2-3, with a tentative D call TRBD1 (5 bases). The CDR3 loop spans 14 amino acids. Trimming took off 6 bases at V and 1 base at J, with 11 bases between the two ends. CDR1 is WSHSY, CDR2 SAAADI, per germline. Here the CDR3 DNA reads TGCGCCAGCAGAAGACAGTTTGGCACAGATACGCAGTATTTT. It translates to CASRRQFGTDTQYF.

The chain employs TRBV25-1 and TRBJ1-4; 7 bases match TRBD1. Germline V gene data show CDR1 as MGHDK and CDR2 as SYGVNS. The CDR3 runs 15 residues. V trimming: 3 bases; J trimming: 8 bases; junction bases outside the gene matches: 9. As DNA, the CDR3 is TGTGCCAGCAGTGACCGACAGGGCTACCACGAAAAACTGTTTTTT. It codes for CASSDRQGYHEKLFF.

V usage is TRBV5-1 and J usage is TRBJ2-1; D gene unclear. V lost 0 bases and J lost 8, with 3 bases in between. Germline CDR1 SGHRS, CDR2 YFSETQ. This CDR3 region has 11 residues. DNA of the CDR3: TGCGCCAGCAGCTTGGCCGATGAGCAGTTCTTC. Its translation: CASSLADEQFF.

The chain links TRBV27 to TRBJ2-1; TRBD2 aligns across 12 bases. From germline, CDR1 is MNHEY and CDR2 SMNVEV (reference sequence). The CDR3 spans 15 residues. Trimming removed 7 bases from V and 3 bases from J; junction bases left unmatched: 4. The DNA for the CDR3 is TGTGCCAGCACCCAACTAGCGGGGGGCTACAATGAGCAGTTCTTC. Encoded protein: CASTQLAGGYNEQFF.

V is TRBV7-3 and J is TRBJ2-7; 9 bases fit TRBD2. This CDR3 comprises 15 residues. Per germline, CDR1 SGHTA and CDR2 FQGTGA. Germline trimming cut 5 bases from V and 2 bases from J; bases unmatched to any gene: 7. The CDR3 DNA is TGTGCCAGCAGCGTATTGACTAGCGGTACCTACGAGCAGTACTTC. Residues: CASSVLTSGTYEQYF.